This T cell receptor (beta chain) was identified during a study of cytomegalovirus exposure and HLA in healthy donors. Study-wide background: According to later analysis, the same platform produced the 120 validation and several hundred first-cohort repertoires.

The CDR3 length is 18 residues. V dropped 0 bases and J dropped 0 bases, with 19 bases sitting between them. The germline V gene encodes CDR1 GTSNPN and CDR2 SVGIG (reference sequence). Study results and limitations: Reports showed the classifier diagnosing cytomegalovirus status with high specificity and sensitivity. Rare TCR sequences dominated, though some public TCRs recurred in many donors. The study listed roughly 150 cytomegalovirus-associated TCR beta chains.

Sequencing used immunoSEQ multiplex PCR; TCRdb keeps in-frame clones, though not all of them. The table lists 200,000 to 300,000 clones, roughly 87% of them singletons. A remark on this clone: What it binds is not known.

Sequencing input: PBMCs. The sequence was collected from a woman aged 25-40 years in good health and CMV-seronegative. The genes are TRBV30 and TRBJ2-3; D remains unclear. CDR3: CAWSVVTSGKRSTDTQYF. The CDR3 DNA follows: TGTGCCTGGAGTGTAGTAACGTCCGGTAAGCGAAGCACAGATACGCAGTATTTT.